What follows are 30 T cell receptor beta chains derived from one specimen sequenced in a study of PD-1 blockade in classical Hodgkin lymphoma (dated by TCRdb to 2020 to 2022). Interpreted using the paper, the time point label stands for: newly diagnosed, previously untreated cHL patient sample. The library was made by the immunoSEQ multiplex PCR assay. TCRdb's version of the immuneACCESS table is confined to in-frame rearrangements and falls short of the full clone set. An unresolved V gene accounts for under half of the shortfall where checked; the remainder is of unknown origin. Across this sample there are about 30,000 clones, with roughly 92% seen only once. Around 3.8% of the sample is taken by the ten largest. The source material was peripheral blood mononuclear cells (PBMCs). The receptor source for this set is a human donor with classical Hodgkin lymphoma.

The CDR3: CASSATGTRYNEQFF. The CDR3, as DNA: TGTGCCAGCAGTGCTACCGGGACTCGTTACAATGAGCAGTTCTTC. J is TRBJ2-1 and V is TRBV27; D is perhaps TRBD2 (6 bases). The CDR3 runs to 15 residues. V lost 5 bases to trimming and J lost 4 bases, with 15 bases between them. In germline, CDR1 is MNHEY, CDR2 SMNVEV (reference sequence).

This clone was recorded once. The CDR3 DNA reads as TGCGCCAGCAGCCCCGTTGACAAAAGTCTATCCTACGAGCAGTACTTC. It is translated as CASSPVDKSLSYEQYF. The chain combines TRBV5-1 with TRBJ2-7; no firm D call. Germline V lookup: CDR1 SGHRS, CDR2 YFSETQ. The CDR3 extends over 16 amino acids. The V end was cut by 4 bases, the J end by 1 base, with 18 bases between.

Details on this clone: One end of the junction varies from germline; a read error may be responsible. The chain employs TRBV5-1 and TRBJ2-2, with a weak D call TRBD2 (5 bases). CDR1 is SGHRS and CDR2 is YFSETQ in the germline V gene. CDR3 length equals 12 residues. Here the CDR3 reads CASSTNTGELVF. CDR3 in DNA: TGCGCCAGCAGCACGAACACCGGGGAGCTGGTTTTT.

V usage is TRBV25-1 and J usage is TRBJ1-3, with TRBD1 matching 8 bases. Looked up from germline, CDR1 is MGHDK and CDR2 is SYGVNS. Trimming removed 3 bases from V and 3 bases from J; junction bases left unmatched: 10. The CDR3 is made up of 17 amino acids. CDR3 coding DNA: TGTGCCAGCAGTGAGCCGCCGACAGGGGCGGGTGGAAACACCATATATTTT. Translating gives CASSEPPTGAGGNTIYF.

V is TRBV10-2 and J is TRBJ2-6; no firm D call. The CDR3 spans 17 residues. The V end was cut by 2 bases, the J end by 0 bases, with 11 bases between. In germline, CDR1 is WSHSY, CDR2 SAAADI. The CDR3: CASSEPLQSSGANVLTF. Written as DNA, the CDR3 is TGCGCCAGCAGTGAGCCACTACAGAGCTCTGGGGCCAACGTCCTGACTTTC.

The chain uses TRBV5-4 and TRBJ1-1; D is unclear. The germline V gene encodes CDR1 SGHNT and CDR2 YYREEE (reference sequence). V gave up 0 bases and J gave up 2 bases, with 11 bases separating them. The length of the CDR3 is 15 residues. The CDR3: CASSLGALTNTEAFF. The DNA for the CDR3 is TGTGCCAGCAGCTTGGGGGCCCTCACCAACACTGAAGCTTTCTTT.

The chain employs TRBV19 and TRBJ2-2; the D gene is possibly TRBD1 (5 bases). V lost 3 bases and J 8 bases, leaving 13 bases between the germline ends. The CDR3 extends over 14 amino acids. Germline-derived CDR1 and CDR2 are LNHDA and SQIVND (reference sequence). CDR3 loop: CASSMGPGSGELFF. DNA of the CDR3: TGTGCCAGTAGTATGGGCCCAGGGTCGGGGGAGCTGTTTTTT.

V is TRBV19 and J is TRBJ2-7; 7 bases fit TRBD1. Germline lookup yields CDR1 LNHDA and CDR2 SQIVND (reference sequence). V was pared by 5 bases and J by 4 bases, with 11 bases of the junction left unmatched. The CDR3 is 15 amino acids. CDR3 in DNA: TGTGCCAGTAGTGGACAGGCCCAGGTCGGGTACGAGCAGTACTTC. It yields the protein CASSGQAQVGYEQYF.

V and J are TRBV7-8 and TRBJ1-5; the D is unclear. Germline CDR1 SGHVS, CDR2 FQNEAQ. This CDR3 region has 15 residues. V was trimmed by 1 base and J by 0 bases, leaving 7 bases between them. The CDR3 bases are TGTGCCAGCAGCTTAGGGATCACTAGCAATCAGCCCCAGCATTTT. Its protein product is CASSLGITSNQPQHF.

The rearrangement links TRBV5-1 to TRBJ2-6; D is ambiguous. The V gene's germline CDR1 is SGHRS and CDR2 YFSETQ. This CDR3 has 15 amino acids. Trimming shortened V by 1 base and J by 0 bases, and 5 bases separated the two germline ends. CDR3 loop: CASSLRASGANVLTF. CDR3 DNA sequence: TGCGCCAGCAGCTTGAGGGCCTCTGGGGCCAACGTCCTGACTTTC.

This chain links TRBV5-5 with TRBJ1-5; 11 nucleotides agree with TRBD1. CDR1 is SGHKS, CDR2 YYEKEE, per germline (reference sequence). The CDR3 has 18 residues. With 4 bases clipped from V and 1 base from J, the junction kept 10 bases outside the gene matches. This chain's CDR3 is CASSKGDRGSLSNQPQHF. CDR3 coding DNA: TGTGCCAGCAGCAAGGGGGACAGGGGGTCTCTCAGCAATCAGCCCCAGCATTTT.

The chain couples TRBV10-3 to TRBJ1-5; D gene unclear. Germline loops: CDR1 ENHRY, CDR2 SYGVKD. Trimming took 8 bases from V and 4 from J, leaving 9 bases between them. The CDR3 runs to 12 residues. CDR3 residues: CAIGVVNQPQHF. Written as DNA, the CDR3 is TGTGCCATCGGGGTAGTAAATCAGCCCCAGCATTTT.

This clone was found a few times. The gene calls are TRBV7-3 and TRBJ2-5; TRBD1 matches at 10 bases. V was pared by 5 bases and J by 4 bases, with 7 bases of the junction left unmatched. Germline assignment: CDR1 SGHTA and CDR2 FQGTGA. There are 15 residues in the CDR3. In nucleotides, the CDR3 is TGTGCCAGCAGCCGGACAGGGGGAATTTTAGAGACCCAGTACTTC. This encodes CASSRTGGILETQYF.

This clone was seen only once. The chain couples TRBV5-1 to TRBJ1-2; D is unclear. Trimming stripped 0 bases from V and 3 bases from J, with 6 bases between. Per germline, CDR1 SGHRS and CDR2 YFSETQ. The CDR3 is made up of 13 amino acids. This CDR3 is CASSLVGDYGYTF. The CDR3, as DNA: TGCGCCAGCAGCTTGGTTGGGGACTATGGCTACACCTTC.

The chain uses TRBV6-5 and TRBJ2-2; D not resolved. This CDR3 is 13 amino acids long. V was shortened by 4 bases and J by 5 bases, with 8 bases between the two germline ends. Germline-derived CDR1 and CDR2 are MNHEY and SVGAGI. The DNA for the CDR3 is TGTGCCAGCAGTTCCCTCATGACCGGGGAGCTGTTTTTT. Translation gives CASSSLMTGELFF.

The rearrangement joins TRBV28 to TRBJ1-4; no definite D call. In germline, CDR1 is MDHEN, CDR2 SYDVKM. CDR3 length: 15 residues. V gave up 8 bases and J gave up 0 bases, with 13 bases separating them. CDR3 in amino acids: CASSAYGTTNEKLFF. The CDR3 DNA sequence: TGTGCCAGCTCGGCTTACGGCACAACTAATGAAAAACTGTTTTTT.

The chain employs TRBV6-1 and TRBJ2-7, with D possibly matching TRBD2 (6 bases). CDR1 and CDR2 (germline): MNHNS, SASEGT. V dropped 4 bases and J dropped 3 bases, with 16 bases sitting between them. The CDR3 loop spans 15 amino acids. CDR3 DNA sequence: TGTGCCAGCAGTGGATTTCTAGCGACGGTCTACGAGCAGTACTTC. Its translation: CASSGFLATVYEQYF.

The chain employs TRBV7-9 and TRBJ2-1; either TRBD1 or TRBD2 may supply D (5 bases each). CDR1 is SEHNR, CDR2 FQNEAQ, per germline (reference sequence). The CDR3 length is 12 residues. Trimming stripped 0 bases from V and 15 bases from J, with 12 bases between. The CDR3 region has the DNA TGTGCCAGCAGCTTAGCCCCGGGGCTCCCGTTCTTC. It is translated as CASSLAPGLPFF.

The chain combines TRBV25-1 with TRBJ2-5; 7 nucleotides line up with TRBD1. The CDR3 has 13 amino acids. V shed 6 bases, J shed 5 bases, and the junction held 6 bases outside the gene matches. Germline V gene lookup returns CDR1 MGHDK and CDR2 SYGVNS. CDR3: CASSHQGVETQYF. Written as DNA, the CDR3 is TGTGCCAGCAGCCACCAGGGGGTGGAGACCCAGTACTTC.

The V gene is TRBV5-1, the J gene TRBJ1-1; no firm D call. CDR3 length equals 15 residues. V lost 3 bases and J lost 3, with 15 bases in between. From germline, CDR1 is SGHRS and CDR2 YFSETQ. The CDR3, as DNA: TGCGCCAGCAGCTCCACTGCCCCCGGGGACACTGAAGCTTTCTTT. Translated, it gives CASSSTAPGDTEAFF.

This chain uses TRBV6-1 with TRBJ2-5; the D gene could be TRBD1 or TRBD2 (5 bases each). With 8 bases removed from V and 5 bases from J, the gap between germline ends came to 18 bases. The germline CDR1 and CDR2 sequences are MNHNS and SASEGT. The CDR3 runs 14 residues. CDR3: CASSRGGPPETQYF. For the CDR3, the DNA is TGTGCCAGCTCTCGGGGCGGGCCCCCCGAGACCCAGTACTTC.

The chain carries TRBV10-3 and TRBJ1-2; TRBD1 is a possible D gene (5 bases). This CDR3 region has 15 residues. The V and J ends lost 0 bases and 0 bases respectively, with 8 bases between them. Per the germline V gene, CDR1 is ENHRY and CDR2 is SYGVKD. As DNA, the CDR3 is TGTGCCATCAGTGAGTCGGCAGGGACTAACTATGGCTACACCTTC. It is translated as CAISESAGTNYGYTF.

The chain joins TRBV5-4 to TRBJ1-2, with D perhaps TRBD1 (6 bases). Germline-derived CDR1 and CDR2 are SGHNT and YYREEE (reference sequence). With 4 bases removed from V and 8 bases from J, the gap between germline ends came to 21 bases. CDR3 length equals 15 residues. The CDR3 nucleotides are TGTGCCAGCAGCCAGGGACATTCGGTACTCGGGGGCTACACCTTC. It specifies CASSQGHSVLGGYTF.

The chain uses TRBV7-2 and TRBJ1-2, with 7 bases matching TRBD1. Losses at the gene ends were 2 bases for V and 6 bases for J; bases not matched to a gene: 3. In germline, CDR1 is SGHTA, CDR2 FQGNSA. The CDR3 loop spans 13 amino acids. The CDR3: CASSLIGGDGYTF. CDR3 bases: TGTGCCAGCAGCTTAATAGGGGGCGATGGCTACACCTTC.

V gene TRBV9 combines with J gene TRBJ2-1; 14 bases are a match to TRBD2. V trimming: 0 bases; J trimming: 7 bases; junction bases outside the gene matches: 3. Looked up from germline, CDR1 is SGDLS and CDR2 is YYNGEE. The length of the CDR3 is 16 residues. CDR3 nucleotide sequence: TGTGCCAGCAGCGTAGCGGGACTAGCGGGAGCTAATGAGCAGTTCTTC. Translation gives CASSVAGLAGANEQFF.

This chain uses TRBV5-1 with TRBJ1-1, with D possibly TRBD1 on 6 matching bases. The CDR3 consists of 15 residues. Germline loops: CDR1 SGHRS, CDR2 YFSETQ. V lost 0 bases to trimming and J lost 5 bases, with 14 bases between them. The CDR3 reads CASSLEPGVQTEAFF. CDR3 nucleotide sequence: TGCGCCAGCAGCTTGGAACCAGGGGTGCAGACTGAAGCTTTCTTT.

The rearrangement joins TRBV19 to TRBJ1-1; D unclear. V lost 1 base and J 1 base, leaving 4 bases between the germline ends. There are 13 residues in the CDR3. The germline CDR1 and CDR2 sequences are LNHDA and SQIVND (reference sequence). The DNA for the CDR3 is TGTGCCAGTAGTATAGCCCGGAACACTGAAGCTTTCTTT. Translating gives CASSIARNTEAFF. The whole variable domain, filled in from reference TRBV19 and TRBJ1-1, reads DGGITQSPKYLFRKEGQNVTLSCEQNLNHDAMYWYRQDPGQGLRLIYYSQIVNDFQKGDIAEGYSVSREKKESFPLTVTSAQKNPTAFYLCASSIARNTEAFFGQGTRLTVV.

V and J are TRBV2 and TRBJ2-3; 9 nucleotides line up with TRBD2. CDR3 size: 16 residues. In germline, CDR1 is SNHLY, CDR2 FYNNEI. V trimming: 6 bases; J trimming: 2 bases; junction bases outside the gene matches: 9. The DNA for the CDR3 is TGTGCCAGCAGGACGACTAGCGGAAATCCCACAGATACGCAGTATTTT. The encoded protein is CASRTTSGNPTDTQYF. Full variable domain (outside the CDR3, taken from reference TRBV2 and TRBJ2-3): EPEVTQTPSHQVTQMGQEVILRCVPISNHLYFYWYRQILGQKVEFLVSFYNNEISEKSEIFDDQFSVERPDGSNFTLKIRSTKLEDSAMYFCASRTTSGNPTDTQYFGPGTRLTVL.

This chain uses TRBV28 with TRBJ1-3; D unclear. The V and J ends lost 3 bases and 2 bases respectively, with 8 bases between them. The CDR3 totals 14 residues. CDR1 and CDR2 from the germline V gene are MDHEN and SYDVKM. DNA of the CDR3: TGTGCCAGCAGTTTCTCCTGGGCTGGAAACACCATATATTTT. Its translation: CASSFSWAGNTIYF.

The V and J genes are TRBV6-5 and TRBJ2-1, with no clear D. This CDR3 spans 13 amino acids. CDR1 MNHEY and CDR2 SVGAGI come from the germline V gene. V dropped 6 bases and J dropped 4 bases, with 10 bases sitting between them. As DNA, the CDR3 is TGTGCCAGCAGGTCTGACCCGTACAATGAGCAGTTCTTC. This codes for CASRSDPYNEQFF.